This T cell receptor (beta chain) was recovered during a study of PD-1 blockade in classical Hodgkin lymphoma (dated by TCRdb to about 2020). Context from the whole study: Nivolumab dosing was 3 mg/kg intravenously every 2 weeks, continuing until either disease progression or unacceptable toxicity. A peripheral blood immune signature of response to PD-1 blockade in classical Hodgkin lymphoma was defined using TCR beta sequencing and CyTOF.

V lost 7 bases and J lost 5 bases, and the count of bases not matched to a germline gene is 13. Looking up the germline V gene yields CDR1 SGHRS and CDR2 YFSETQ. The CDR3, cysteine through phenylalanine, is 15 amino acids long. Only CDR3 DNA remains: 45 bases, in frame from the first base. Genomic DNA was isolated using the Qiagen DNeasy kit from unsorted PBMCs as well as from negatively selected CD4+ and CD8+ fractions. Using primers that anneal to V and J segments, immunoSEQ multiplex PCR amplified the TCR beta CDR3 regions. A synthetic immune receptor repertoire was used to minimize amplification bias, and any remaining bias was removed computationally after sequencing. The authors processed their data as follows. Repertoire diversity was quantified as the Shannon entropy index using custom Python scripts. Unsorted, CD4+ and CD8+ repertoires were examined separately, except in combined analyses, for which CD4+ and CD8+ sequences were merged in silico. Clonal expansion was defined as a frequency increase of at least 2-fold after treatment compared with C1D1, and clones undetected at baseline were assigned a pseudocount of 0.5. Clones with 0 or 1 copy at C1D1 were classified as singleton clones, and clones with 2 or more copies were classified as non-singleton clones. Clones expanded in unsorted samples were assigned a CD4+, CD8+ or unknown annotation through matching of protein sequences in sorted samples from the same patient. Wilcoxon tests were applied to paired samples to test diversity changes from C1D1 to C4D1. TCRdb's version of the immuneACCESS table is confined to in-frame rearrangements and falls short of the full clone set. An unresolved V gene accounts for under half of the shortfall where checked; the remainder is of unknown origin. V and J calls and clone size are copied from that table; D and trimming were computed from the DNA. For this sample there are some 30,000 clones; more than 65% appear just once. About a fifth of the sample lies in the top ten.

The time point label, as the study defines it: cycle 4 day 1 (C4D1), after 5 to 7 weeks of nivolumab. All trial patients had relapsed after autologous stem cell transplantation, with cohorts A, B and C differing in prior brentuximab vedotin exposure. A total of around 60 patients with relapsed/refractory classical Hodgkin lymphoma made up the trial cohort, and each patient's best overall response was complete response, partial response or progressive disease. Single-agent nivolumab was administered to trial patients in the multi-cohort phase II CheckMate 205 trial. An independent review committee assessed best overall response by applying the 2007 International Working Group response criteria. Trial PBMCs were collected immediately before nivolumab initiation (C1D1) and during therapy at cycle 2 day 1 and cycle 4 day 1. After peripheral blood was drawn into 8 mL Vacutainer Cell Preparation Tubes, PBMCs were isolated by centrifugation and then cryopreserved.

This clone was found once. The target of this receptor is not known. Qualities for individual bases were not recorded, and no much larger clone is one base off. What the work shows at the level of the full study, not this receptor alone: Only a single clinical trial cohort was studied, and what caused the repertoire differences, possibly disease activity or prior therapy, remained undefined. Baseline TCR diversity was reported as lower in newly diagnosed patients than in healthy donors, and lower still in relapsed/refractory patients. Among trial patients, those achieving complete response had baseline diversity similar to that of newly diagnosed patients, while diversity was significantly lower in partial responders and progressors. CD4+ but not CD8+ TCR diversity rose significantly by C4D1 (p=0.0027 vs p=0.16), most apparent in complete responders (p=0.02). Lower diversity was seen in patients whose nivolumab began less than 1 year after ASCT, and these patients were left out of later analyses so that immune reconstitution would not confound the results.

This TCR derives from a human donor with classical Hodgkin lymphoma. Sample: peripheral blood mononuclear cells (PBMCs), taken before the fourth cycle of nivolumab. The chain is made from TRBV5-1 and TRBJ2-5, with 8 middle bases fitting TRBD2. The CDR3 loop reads CASRLAGTRVETQYF. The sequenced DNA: TGCGCCAGCCGACTGGCCGGGACTAGGGTCGAGACCCAGTACTTC.